This T cell receptor (beta chain) originates from a study of shared clonotypes between healthy human individuals. The V end lost 0 bases, the J end lost 4 bases, and 7 bases lay between the germline ends. CDR1 is SGHKS and CDR2 is YYEKEE in the germline V gene (reference sequence). The CDR3 covers 13 residues. Using roughly 180 ng DNA, about 30,000 T cell genomes, the sorted-subset replicate PCRs were run. Generated by immunoSEQ multiplex PCR, the TCRdb table keeps only in-frame clones and is missing some. This table holds about 2,500,000 clones, 90% to 95% found once. A word on this clone: Antigen unknown.

Study-level points and caveats: Deeper or shallower sequencing was expected to change how clonotypes are shared among donors. Sharing across four donors was highest in naive CD4 (approximately 5%) and lowest in memory CD8 (roughly 0.4%).

The chain links TRBV5-5 to TRBJ1-2; the D is unclear. Sequenced input: naive CD4+ T cells sorted from blood. Regarding subset: CD45RA+ positively selected. This receptor was identified in a man aged 18 to 29 in good health. The CDR3 loop reads CASSLVEAYGYTF. CDR3 sequence (DNA): TGTGCCAGCAGCTTGGTAGAGGCCTATGGCTACACCTTC.